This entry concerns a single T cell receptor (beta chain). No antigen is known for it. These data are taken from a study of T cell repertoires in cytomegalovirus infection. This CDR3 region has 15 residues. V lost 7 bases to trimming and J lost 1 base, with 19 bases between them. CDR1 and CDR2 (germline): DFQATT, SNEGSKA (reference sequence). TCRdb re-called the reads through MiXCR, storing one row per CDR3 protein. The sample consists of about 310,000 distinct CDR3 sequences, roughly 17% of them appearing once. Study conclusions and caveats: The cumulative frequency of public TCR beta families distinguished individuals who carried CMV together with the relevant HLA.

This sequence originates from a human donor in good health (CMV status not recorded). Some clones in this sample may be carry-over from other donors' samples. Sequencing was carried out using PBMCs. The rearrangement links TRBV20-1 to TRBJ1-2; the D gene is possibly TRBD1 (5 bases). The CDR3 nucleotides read TGCAGTGTTCCCATCAATGGCGGGGGTAACTATGGCTACACCTTC. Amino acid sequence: CSVPINGGGNYGYTF.